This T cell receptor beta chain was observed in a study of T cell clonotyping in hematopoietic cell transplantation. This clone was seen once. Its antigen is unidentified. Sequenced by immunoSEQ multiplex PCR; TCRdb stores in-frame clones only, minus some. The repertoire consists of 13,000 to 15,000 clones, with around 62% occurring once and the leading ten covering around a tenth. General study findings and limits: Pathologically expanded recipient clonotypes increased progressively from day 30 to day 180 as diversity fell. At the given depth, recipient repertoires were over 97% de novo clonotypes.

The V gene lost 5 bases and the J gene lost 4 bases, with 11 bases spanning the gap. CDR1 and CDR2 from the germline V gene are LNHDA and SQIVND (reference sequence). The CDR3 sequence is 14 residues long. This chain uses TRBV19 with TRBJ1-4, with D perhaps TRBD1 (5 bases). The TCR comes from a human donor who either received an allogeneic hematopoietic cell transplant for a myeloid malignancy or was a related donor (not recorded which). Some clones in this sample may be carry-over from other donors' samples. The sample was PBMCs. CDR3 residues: CASSRGTGNEKLFF. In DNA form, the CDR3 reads TGTGCCAGTAGTCGGGGGACCGGTAATGAAAAACTGTTTTTT.